The 5 T cell receptor beta chains below were found in one sample sequenced in a study of cytomegalovirus exposure and HLA in healthy donors. The PCR was carried out with 60 Vbeta primers and 13 Jbeta primers. TCRdb's copy holds only in-frame clones and misses some; the assay was immunoSEQ multiplex PCR. This repertoire shows some 190,000 clones, roughly 81% found once; its top ten account for roughly 2.8%. The specimen sequenced was PBMCs. These receptors all come from a woman aged 25 to 39 in good health and CMV-seropositive.

The chain uses TRBV11-2 and TRBJ2-2; 12 bases line up with TRBD2. Germline lookup yields CDR1 SGHAT and CDR2 FQNNGV. Unmatched junction bases numbered 4, after V lost 6 bases and J lost 5 bases. The CDR3 runs 15 residues. The CDR3 DNA reads as TGTGCCAGCAGTCTGGGGACTAGCGGGACCGGGGAGCTGTTTTTT. This gives the protein CASSLGTSGTGELFF.

In DNA form, the CDR3 reads TGTGCCAGCAGTTTATCCCTAGGACTAGCGGGGTACAATGAGCAGTTCTTC. Encoded protein: CASSLSLGLAGYNEQFF. The gene calls are TRBV27 and TRBJ2-1, with 12 bases aligning to TRBD2. The CDR3 has 17 residues. CDR1 MNHEY and CDR2 SMNVEV come from the germline V gene (reference sequence). The trim removed 0 bases at V and 4 bases at J, leaving 4 bases unmatched.

The rearrangement uses TRBV10-1 and TRBJ1-1; D might be TRBD1 (6 bases). The germline V gene has CDR1 WNHNN and CDR2 SYGVQD (reference sequence). V lost 3 bases to trimming and J lost 0 bases, with 11 bases between them. CDR3 length: 15 residues. CDR3 protein: CASSDDRSMNTEAFF. The CDR3 bases are TGCGCCAGCAGTGATGACAGGTCCATGAACACTGAAGCTTTCTTT.

This sequence joins TRBV7-2 and TRBJ2-1, with 10 nucleotides matching TRBD2. V dropped 5 bases and J dropped 4; count of bases not matched to a gene: 5. From germline, CDR1 is SGHTA and CDR2 FQGNSA. The CDR3 contains 15 residues. The CDR3 DNA is TGTGCCAGCAGCCCGACTAGCGGGCCTTACAATGAGCAGTTCTTC. Translation gives CASSPTSGPYNEQFF. The whole variable domain, remainder taken from reference TRBV7-2 and TRBJ2-1, is GAGVSQSPSNKVTEKGKDVELRCDPISGHTALYWYRQSLGQGLEFLIYFQGNSAPDKSGLPSDRFSAERTGGSVSTLTIQRTQQEDSAVYLCASSPTSGPYNEQFFGPGTRLTVL.

Turning to this clone: The same CDR3 can be traced to other DNA sequences in this sample. The chain carries TRBV28 and TRBJ1-5; 8 bases fit TRBD1. The V gene end was trimmed by 2 bases and the J gene end by 1 base; junction bases not matched to a gene: 1. The CDR3 length is 15 residues. Germline V gene data show CDR1 as MDHEN and CDR2 as SYDVKM. The CDR3 loop is CASSLRTGSNQPQHF. For the CDR3, the DNA is TGTGCCAGCAGTTTACGGACAGGGAGCAATCAGCCCCAGCATTTT.